One and the same sample provided the 5 T cell receptor beta chains below, sequenced in a study of T cells in Graves' hyperthyroidism and ophthalmopathy. Amplification yielded TCR beta CDR3 regions, with RNA transcripts as the source. The HTBI set primed first-round TCR CDR3 RT-PCR. TCRdb re-derived calls from the multiplex PCR reads in MiXCR, one entry per CDR3 protein. The data show hundreds of thousands of distinct CDR3 sequences, approximately 15% seen once. Sequenced sample: blood. These receptors originate from a woman in her thirties or forties with Graves' ophthalmopathy.

This clonotype was picked up many times. The V call is TRBV28, the J call TRBJ2-7; 7 bases are shared with TRBD2. The CDR3 loop spans 14 amino acids. The V and J ends lost 3 bases and 7 bases, in that order; junction bases with no gene match: 9. CDR1 and CDR2 from the germline V gene are MDHEN and SYDVKM. The CDR3 bases are TGTGCCAGCAGTTTCTTAAGCGGGATTCAAGAGCAGTACTTC. Translated: CASSFLSGIQEQYF.

Many counts were recorded for this clonotype. The chain has TRBV3-1 and TRBJ1-3, with TRBD1 as a possible D gene (5 bases). Germline-derived CDR1 and CDR2 are LGHDT and YNNKEL (reference sequence). Trimming cost V 4 bases and J 2 bases, with 15 bases left between them. The CDR3 sequence is 16 residues long. This chain's CDR3 is CASSLTEGRPGNTIYF. CDR3 sequence (DNA): TGTGCCAGCAGCCTCACTGAGGGGAGACCTGGAAACACCATATATTTT.

The chain combines TRBV20-1 with TRBJ2-7; 9 bases line up with TRBD1. Trimming removed 1 base from V and 0 bases from J; junction bases left unmatched: 4. Germline V gene sequence: CDR1 DFQATT, CDR2 SNEGSKA (reference sequence). This CDR3 contains 15 residues. Here the CDR3 DNA reads TGCAGTGCTAGAGCAGGGACAGGGACCTCCTACGAGCAGTACTTC. Its protein is CSARAGTGTSYEQYF.

A note on this clonotype: Being one base from a much bigger clone, this may be a read error. The chain is built from TRBV19 and TRBJ1-2; D is unclear. Germline loops: CDR1 LNHDA, CDR2 SQIVND (reference sequence). The CDR3 has 13 residues. V lost 5 bases, J lost 6 bases, and 13 bases lay in between. The CDR3 bases are TGTGCCAGTAGTGTACAGCGAAGCCATGGCTACACCTTC. Protein sequence: CASSVQRSHGYTF.

This clonotype was seen ten or more times. The chain couples TRBV28 to TRBJ1-1; a weak D match, TRBD1 (6 bases). The germline V gene encodes CDR1 MDHEN and CDR2 SYDVKM. The CDR3 sequence is 17 residues long. V was cut by 3 bases and J by 1 base, with 18 bases left in between. CDR3 bases: TGTGCCAGCAGTTTCCCCCCCGACAGGTATAAGAACACTGAAGCTTTCTTT. Protein sequence: CASSFPPDRYKNTEAFF.